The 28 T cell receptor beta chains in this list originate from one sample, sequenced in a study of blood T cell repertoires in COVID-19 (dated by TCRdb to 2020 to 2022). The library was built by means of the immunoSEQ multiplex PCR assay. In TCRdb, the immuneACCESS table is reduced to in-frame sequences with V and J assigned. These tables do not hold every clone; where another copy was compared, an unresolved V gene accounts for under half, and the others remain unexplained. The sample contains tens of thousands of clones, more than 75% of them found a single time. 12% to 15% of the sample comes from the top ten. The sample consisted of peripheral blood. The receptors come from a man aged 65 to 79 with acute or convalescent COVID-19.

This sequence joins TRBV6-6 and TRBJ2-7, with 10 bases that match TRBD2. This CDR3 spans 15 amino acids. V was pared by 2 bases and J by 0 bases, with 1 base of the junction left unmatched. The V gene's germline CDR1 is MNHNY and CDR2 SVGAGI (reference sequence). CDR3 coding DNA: TGTGCCAGCAGTTACCGACTAGCGGGCTCCTACGAGCAGTACTTC. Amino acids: CASSYRLAGSYEQYF.

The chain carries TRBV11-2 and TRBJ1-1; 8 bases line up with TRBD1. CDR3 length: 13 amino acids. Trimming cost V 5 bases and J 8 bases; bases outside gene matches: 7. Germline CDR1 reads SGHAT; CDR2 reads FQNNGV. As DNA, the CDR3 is TGTGCCAGCAGCCCAAGACAGGGGTTGGAAGCTTTCTTT. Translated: CASSPRQGLEAFF.

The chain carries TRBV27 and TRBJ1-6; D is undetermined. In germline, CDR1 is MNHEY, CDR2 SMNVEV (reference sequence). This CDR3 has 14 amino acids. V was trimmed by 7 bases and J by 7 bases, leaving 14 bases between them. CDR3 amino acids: CASTSTTGNSPLHF. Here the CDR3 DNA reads TGTGCCAGCACCTCCACGACCGGGAATTCACCCCTCCACTTT.

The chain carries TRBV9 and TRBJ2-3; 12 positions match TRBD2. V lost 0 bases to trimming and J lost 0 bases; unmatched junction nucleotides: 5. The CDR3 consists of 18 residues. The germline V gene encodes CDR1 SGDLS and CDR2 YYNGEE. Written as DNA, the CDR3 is TGTGCCAGCAGCGTAGGACTAGCGGGAGCCCCAAGCACAGATACGCAGTATTTT. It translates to CASSVGLAGAPSTDTQYF.

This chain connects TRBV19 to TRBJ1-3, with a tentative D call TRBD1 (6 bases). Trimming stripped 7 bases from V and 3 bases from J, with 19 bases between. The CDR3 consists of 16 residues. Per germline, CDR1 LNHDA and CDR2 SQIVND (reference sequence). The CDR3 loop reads CASTRRGASYGNTIYF. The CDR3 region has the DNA TGTGCCAGTACCCGACGGGGGGCGTCGTATGGAAACACCATATATTTT. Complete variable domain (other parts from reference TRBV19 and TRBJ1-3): DGGITQSPKYLFRKEGQNVTLSCEQNLNHDAMYWYRQDPGQGLRLIYYSQIVNDFQKGDIAEGYSVSREKKESFPLTVTSAQKNPTAFYLCASTRRGASYGNTIYFGEGSWLTVV.

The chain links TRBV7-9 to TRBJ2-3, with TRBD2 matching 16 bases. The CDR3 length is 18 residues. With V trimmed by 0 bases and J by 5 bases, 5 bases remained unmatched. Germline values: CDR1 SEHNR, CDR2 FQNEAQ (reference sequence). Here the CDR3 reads CASSLAGTSGRARDTQYF. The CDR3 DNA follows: TGTGCCAGCAGCTTAGCGGGGACTAGCGGGAGGGCAAGAGATACGCAGTATTTT. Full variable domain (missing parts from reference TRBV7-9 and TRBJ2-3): DTGVSQNPRHKITKRGQNVTFRCDPISEHNRLYWYRQTLGQGPEFLTYFQNEAQLEKSRLLSDRFSAERPKGSFSTLEIQRTEQGDSAMYLCASSLAGTSGRARDTQYFGPGTRLTVL.

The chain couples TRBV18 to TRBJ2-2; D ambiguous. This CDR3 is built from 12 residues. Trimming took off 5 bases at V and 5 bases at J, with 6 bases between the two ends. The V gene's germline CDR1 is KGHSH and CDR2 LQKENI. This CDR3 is CASSIVTGELFF. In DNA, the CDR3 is TGTGCCAGCTCAATAGTAACCGGGGAGCTGTTTTTT.

The CDR3 nucleotides read TGTGCCAGCAGCCCGCGGGACAGTCCAGGCCAGCCCCAGCATTTT. Encoded protein: CASSPRDSPGQPQHF. The V call is TRBV9, the J call TRBJ1-5, with 7 nucleotides matching TRBD1. Unmatched junction bases numbered 11, after V lost 4 bases and J lost 7 bases. Per the germline V gene, CDR1 is SGDLS and CDR2 is YYNGEE. This CDR3 contains 15 residues.

The CDR3 spells CASSYVSRDSYEQYF. In DNA form, the CDR3 reads TGTGCCAGCAGTTACGTCTCGAGAGACTCCTACGAGCAGTACTTC. The gene calls are TRBV6-6 and TRBJ2-7; D not certain. This CDR3 contains 15 residues. Germline V gene lookup returns CDR1 MNHNY and CDR2 SVGAGI (reference sequence). Trimming left V 2 bases short and J 0 bases short, with 11 bases between.

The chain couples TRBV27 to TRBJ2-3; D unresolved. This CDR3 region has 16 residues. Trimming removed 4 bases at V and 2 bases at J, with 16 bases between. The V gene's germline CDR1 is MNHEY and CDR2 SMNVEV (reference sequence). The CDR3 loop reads CASSSRTNTNTDTQYF. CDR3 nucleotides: TGTGCCAGCAGTTCAAGAACTAATACAAACACAGATACGCAGTATTTT.

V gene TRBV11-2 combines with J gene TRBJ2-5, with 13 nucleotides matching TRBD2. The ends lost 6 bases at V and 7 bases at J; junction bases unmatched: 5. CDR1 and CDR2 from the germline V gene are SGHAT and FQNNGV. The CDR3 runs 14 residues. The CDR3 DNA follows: TGTGCCAGCAGTCCCACTAGCGGGGGGGTGACCCAGTACTTC. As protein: CASSPTSGGVTQYF.

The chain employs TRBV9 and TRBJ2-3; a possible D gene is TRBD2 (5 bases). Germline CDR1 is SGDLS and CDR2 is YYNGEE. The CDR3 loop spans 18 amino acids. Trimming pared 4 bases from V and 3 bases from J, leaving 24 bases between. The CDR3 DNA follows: TGTGCCAGCAGCCCCCATTCGGGAAGAGGGCGTGAAACAGATACGCAGTATTTT. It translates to CASSPHSGRGRETDTQYF.

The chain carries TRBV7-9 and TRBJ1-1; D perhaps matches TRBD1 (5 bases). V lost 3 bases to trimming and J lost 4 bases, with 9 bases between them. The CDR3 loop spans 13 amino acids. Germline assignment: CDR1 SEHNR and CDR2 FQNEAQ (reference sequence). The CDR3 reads CASSLMTATEAFF. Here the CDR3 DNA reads TGTGCCAGCAGCTTGATGACAGCCACTGAAGCTTTCTTT.

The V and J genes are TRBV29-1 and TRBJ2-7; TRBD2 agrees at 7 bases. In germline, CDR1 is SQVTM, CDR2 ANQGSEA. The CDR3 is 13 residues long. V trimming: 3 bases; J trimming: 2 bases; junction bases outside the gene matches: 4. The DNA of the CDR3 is TGCAGCGTTGAGGTGGGAGGGGCCTACGAGCAGTACTTC. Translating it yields CSVEVGGAYEQYF.

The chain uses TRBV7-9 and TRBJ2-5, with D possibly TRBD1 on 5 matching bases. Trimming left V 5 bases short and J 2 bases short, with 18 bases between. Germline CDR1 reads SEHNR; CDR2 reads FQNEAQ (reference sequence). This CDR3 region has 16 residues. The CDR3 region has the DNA TGTGCCAGCAGCCCCACATCAGGGTGGGGACAAGAGACCCAGTACTTC. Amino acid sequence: CASSPTSGWGQETQYF. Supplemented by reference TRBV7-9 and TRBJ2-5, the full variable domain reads DTGVSQNPRHKITKRGQNVTFRCDPISEHNRLYWYRQTLGQGPEFLTYFQNEAQLEKSRLLSDRFSAERPKGSFSTLEIQRTEQGDSAMYLCASSPTSGWGQETQYFGPGTRLLVL.

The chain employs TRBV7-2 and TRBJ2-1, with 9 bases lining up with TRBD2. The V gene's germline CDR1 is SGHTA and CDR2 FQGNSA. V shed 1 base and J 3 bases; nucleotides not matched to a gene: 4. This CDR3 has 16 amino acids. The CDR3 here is CASSLEETSGYNEQFF. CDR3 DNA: TGTGCCAGCAGCTTAGAGGAGACTAGCGGCTACAATGAGCAGTTCTTC.

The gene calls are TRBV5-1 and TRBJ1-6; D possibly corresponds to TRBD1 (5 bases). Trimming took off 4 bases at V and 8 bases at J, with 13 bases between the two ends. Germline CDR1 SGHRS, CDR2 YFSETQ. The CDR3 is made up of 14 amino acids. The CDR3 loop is CASSGGDWDSPLHF. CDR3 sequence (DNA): TGCGCCAGCAGCGGGGGGGACTGGGATTCACCCCTCCACTTT.

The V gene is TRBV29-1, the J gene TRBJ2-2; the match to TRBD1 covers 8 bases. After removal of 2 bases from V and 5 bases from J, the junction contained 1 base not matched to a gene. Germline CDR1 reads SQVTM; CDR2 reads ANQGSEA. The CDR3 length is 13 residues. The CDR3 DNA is TGCAGCGTTGAAAGACAGGGGACCGGGGAGCTGTTTTTT. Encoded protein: CSVERQGTGELFF.

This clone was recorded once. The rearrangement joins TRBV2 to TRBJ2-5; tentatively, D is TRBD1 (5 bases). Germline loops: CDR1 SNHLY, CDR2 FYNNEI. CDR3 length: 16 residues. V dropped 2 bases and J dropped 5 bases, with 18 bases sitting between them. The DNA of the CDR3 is TGTGCCAGCAGTGAAATACAGGACCGAGGCTATGAGACCCAGTACTTC. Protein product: CASSEIQDRGYETQYF.

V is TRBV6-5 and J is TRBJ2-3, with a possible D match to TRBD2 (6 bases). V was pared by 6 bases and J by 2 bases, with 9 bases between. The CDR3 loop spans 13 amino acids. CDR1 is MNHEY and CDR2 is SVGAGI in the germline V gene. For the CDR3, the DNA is TGTGCCAGCAGCCGGGACTTCACAGATACGCAGTATTTT. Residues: CASSRDFTDTQYF.

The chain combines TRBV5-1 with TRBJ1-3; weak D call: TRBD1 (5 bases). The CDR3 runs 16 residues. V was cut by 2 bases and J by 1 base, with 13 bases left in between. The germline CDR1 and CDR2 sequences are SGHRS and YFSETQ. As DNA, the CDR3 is TGCGCCAGCAGCTTTACAGGAGACCCTTCTGGAAACACCATATATTTT. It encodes CASSFTGDPSGNTIYF.

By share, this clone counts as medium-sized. The DNA of the CDR3 is TGTGCCAGCAGACGCTGGACAGGGAAGAACATTCAGTACTTC. It codes for CASRRWTGKNIQYF. The chain uses TRBV5-6 and TRBJ2-4; 8 bases align to TRBD1. CDR3 length: 14 residues. Per germline, CDR1 SGHDT and CDR2 YYEEEE. The V segment lost 5 bases and the J segment 7 bases; nucleotides outside the gene matches: 8.

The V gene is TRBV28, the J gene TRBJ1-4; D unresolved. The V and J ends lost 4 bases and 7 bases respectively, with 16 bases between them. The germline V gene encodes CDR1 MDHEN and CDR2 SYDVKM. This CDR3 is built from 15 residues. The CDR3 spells CASSSPGRRGEKLFF. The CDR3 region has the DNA TGTGCCAGCAGTTCCCCGGGAAGGAGAGGTGAAAAACTGTTTTTT.

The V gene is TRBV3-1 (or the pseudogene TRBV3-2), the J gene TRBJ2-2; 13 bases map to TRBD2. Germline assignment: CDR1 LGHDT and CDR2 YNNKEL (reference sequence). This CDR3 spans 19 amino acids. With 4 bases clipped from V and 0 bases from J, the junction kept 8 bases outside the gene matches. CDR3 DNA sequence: TGTGCCAGCAGCCCTAAATTGACTAGCGGGGGGACGAACACCGGGGAGCTGTTTTTT. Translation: CASSPKLTSGGTNTGELFF.

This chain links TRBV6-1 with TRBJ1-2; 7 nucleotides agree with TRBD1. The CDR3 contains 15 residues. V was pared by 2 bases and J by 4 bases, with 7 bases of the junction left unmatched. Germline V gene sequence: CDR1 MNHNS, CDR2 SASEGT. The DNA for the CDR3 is TGTGCCAGCAGTGAAAAGGGGGCACAGGTCTATGGCTACACCTTC. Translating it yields CASSEKGAQVYGYTF.

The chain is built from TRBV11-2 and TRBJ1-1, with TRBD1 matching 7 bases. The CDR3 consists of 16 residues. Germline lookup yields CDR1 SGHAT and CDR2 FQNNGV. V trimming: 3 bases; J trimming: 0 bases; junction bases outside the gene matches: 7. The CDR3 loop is CASSFRTGTMNTEAFF. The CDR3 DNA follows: TGTGCCAGCAGCTTCAGGACAGGTACCATGAACACTGAAGCTTTCTTT. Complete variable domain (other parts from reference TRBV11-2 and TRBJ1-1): EAGVAQSPRYKIIEKRQSVAFWCNPISGHATLYWYQQILGQGPKLLIQFQNNGVVDDSQLPKDRFSAERLKGVDSTLKIQPAKLEDSAVYLCASSFRTGTMNTEAFFGQGTRLTVV.

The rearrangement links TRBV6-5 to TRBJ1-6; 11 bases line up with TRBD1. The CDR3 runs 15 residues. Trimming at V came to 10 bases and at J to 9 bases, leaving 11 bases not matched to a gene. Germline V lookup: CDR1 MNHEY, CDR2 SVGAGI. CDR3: CATSPVGTGGSPLHF. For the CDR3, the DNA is TGTGCCACCTCACCCGTCGGGACAGGGGGTTCACCCCTCCACTTT.

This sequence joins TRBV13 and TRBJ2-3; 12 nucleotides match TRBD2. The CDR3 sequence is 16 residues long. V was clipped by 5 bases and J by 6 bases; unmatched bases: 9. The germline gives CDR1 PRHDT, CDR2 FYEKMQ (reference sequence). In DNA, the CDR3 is TGTGCCAGCAGCCCTAGCGGGAGGGCCTTAAGCGATACGCAGTATTTT. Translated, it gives CASSPSGRALSDTQYF.